Detailed here is one T cell receptor (beta chain). This clonotype was seen ten or more times. Its antigen is currently not known. No quality values exist for individual bases; no much larger clone is one base distant. Compared with germline, V lacks 6 bases and J lacks 3 bases; bases without a gene match: 5. Measured from the cysteine to the phenylalanine, the CDR3 is 14 residues long. The kept DNA is CDR3 alone, 42 bases in frame from the first base. CDR1 and CDR2 were assigned from the germline V gene as MNHEY and SVGEGT. The sample originates from a study of early T cells in non-severe SARS-CoV-2 infection (dated by TCRdb to about 2021). For context, the study as a whole: Because TCR sequencing was done on bulk RNA from unsorted whole blood, the alpha and beta chains could not be paired. Broader findings and caveats from the paper: VDJdb matching was skewed toward anti-spike CD8 responses, so virus-specific expansions were likely underestimated and private and CD4 specificities were missed.

A case-control design nested within a healthcare worker cohort in London, UK, was used, with weekly nasopharyngeal swab PCR tests and blood sampling performed. Healthcare workers were recruited during the week of the UK lockdown, between 23 and 31 March 2020, and followed weekly for up to roughly 15 weeks. Libraries were made using 5' RACE. TCRdb names NextSeq 500 as the instrument used. The TCR library protocol attached unique molecular identifiers to individual cDNA molecules to correct for sequencing error and PCR bias. Both TCR alpha and beta chains were sequenced, and tight co-correlation was observed between alpha and beta sequence abundances in each sample. As for the original processing: Decombinator V4 was used to annotate TCR sequences for V gene, J gene and CDR3. Expanded TCRs were defined as changing significantly between any two time points under a Poisson model with p below 0.0001. TCR abundances were normalised to the total number of TCRs sequenced per sample and expressed as counts per million. TRAV1-2 paired with TRAJ12, TRAJ20 or TRAJ33 defined MAIT TCRs, while TRAV10 paired with TRAJ18 defined iNKT TCRs. A search of VDJdb, accessed on 1 November 2021, was run for TCRs annotated to CMV, EBV and SARS-CoV-2, with TCRs annotated for multiple antigens excluded. TCRdb passed the public sequencing reads through fastp at Q25 and MiXCR, retaining productive beta sequences. One record per CDR3 amino acid sequence lists the most common genes and DNA. The V and J calls follow TCRdb's processing rather than the paper's. The sample table records 80,000 or so distinct CDR3 sequences; about 6.5% of these occur just once. In total, the top ten clones hold roughly 8.4% of the sample.

Specimen: whole blood. Recombination connected TRBV6-2 or TRBV6-3 to TRBJ1-1; the junction holds 9 bases that match TRBD1. The TCR originated in an adult who was a healthcare worker with PCR-confirmed SARS-CoV-2 infection or an uninfected control (not recorded which). The CDR3 region has the sequence CASRTGGSDTEAFF. The base sequence is TGTGCCAGCAGAACAGGGGGCTCCGACACTGAAGCTTTCTTT.